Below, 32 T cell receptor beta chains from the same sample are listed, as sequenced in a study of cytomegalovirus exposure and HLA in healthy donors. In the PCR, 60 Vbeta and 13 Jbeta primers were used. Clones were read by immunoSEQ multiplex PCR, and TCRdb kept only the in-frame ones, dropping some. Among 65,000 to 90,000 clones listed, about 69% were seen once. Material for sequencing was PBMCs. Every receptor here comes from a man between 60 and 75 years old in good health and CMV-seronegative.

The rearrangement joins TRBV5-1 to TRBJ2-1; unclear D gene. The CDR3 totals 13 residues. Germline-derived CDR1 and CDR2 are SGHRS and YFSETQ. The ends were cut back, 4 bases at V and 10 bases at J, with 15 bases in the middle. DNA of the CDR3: TGCGCCAGCAGCCTCTCGACCGCAGGAGAGCAGTTCTTC. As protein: CASSLSTAGEQFF.

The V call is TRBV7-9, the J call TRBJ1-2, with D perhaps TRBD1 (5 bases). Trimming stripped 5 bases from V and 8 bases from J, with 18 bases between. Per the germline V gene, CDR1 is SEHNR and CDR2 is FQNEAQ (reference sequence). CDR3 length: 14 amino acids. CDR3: CASSPTLGGYGYTF. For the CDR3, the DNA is TGTGCCAGCAGCCCAACCCTGGGGGGGTACGGCTACACCTTC. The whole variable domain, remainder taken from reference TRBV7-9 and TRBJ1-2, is DTGVSQNPRHKITKRGQNVTFRCDPISEHNRLYWYRQTLGQGPEFLTYFQNEAQLEKSRLLSDRFSAERPKGSFSTLEIQRTEQGDSAMYLCASSPTLGGYGYTFGSGTRLTVV.

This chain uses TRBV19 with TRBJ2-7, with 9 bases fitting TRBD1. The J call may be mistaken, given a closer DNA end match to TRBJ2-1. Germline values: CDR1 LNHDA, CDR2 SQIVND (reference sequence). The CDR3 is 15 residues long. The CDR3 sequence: CASSTRTGGAGEQFF. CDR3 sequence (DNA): TGTGCCAGTAGTACGCGAACAGGGGGCGCGGGTGAGCAGTTCTTC.

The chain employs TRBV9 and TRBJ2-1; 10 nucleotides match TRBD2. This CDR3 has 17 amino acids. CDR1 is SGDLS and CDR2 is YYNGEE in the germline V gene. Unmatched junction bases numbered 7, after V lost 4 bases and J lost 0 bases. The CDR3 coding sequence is TGTGCCAGCAGCCGGAACAGCGGGGGGGCCTCCTACAATGAGCAGTTCTTC. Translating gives CASSRNSGGASYNEQFF.

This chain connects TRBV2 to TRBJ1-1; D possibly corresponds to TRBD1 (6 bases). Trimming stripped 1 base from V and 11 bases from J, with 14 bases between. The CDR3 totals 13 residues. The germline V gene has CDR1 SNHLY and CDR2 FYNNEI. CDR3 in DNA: TGTGCCAGCAGTGAAGGGGGAAAGGGGGGGGCTTTCTTT. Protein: CASSEGGKGGAFF.

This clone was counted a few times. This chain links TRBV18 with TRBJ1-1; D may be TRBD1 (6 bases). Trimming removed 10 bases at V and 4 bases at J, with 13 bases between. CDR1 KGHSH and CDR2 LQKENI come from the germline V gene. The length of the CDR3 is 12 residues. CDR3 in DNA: TGTGCCACCCAGGGGCCTGGCACTGAAGCTTTCTTT. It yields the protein CATQGPGTEAFF.

CDR3 nucleotides: TGTGCCGGGCGAGAGTCCTACGAGCAGTACTTC. Its translation: CAGRESYEQYF. The gene calls are TRBV30 and TRBJ2-7; D is undetermined. The CDR3 is made up of 11 amino acids. The germline CDR1 and CDR2 sequences are GTSNPN and SVGIG (reference sequence). Trimming stripped 8 bases from V and 1 base from J, with 9 bases between.

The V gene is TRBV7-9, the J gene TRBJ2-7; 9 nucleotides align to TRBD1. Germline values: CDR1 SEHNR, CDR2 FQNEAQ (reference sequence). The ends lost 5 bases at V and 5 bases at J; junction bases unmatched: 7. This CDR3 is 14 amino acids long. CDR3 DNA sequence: TGTGCCAGCAGCCCGGGACAGGGTCGCGACGAGCAGTACTTC. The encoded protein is CASSPGQGRDEQYF.

This CDR3 is CASSSVLAGTGDGYTF. DNA for the CDR3: TGCGCCAGCAGCTCCGTACTGGCCGGGACAGGGGATGGCTACACCTTC. This chain joins TRBV5-1 and TRBJ1-2, with 10 bases matching TRBD1. Germline V lookup: CDR1 SGHRS, CDR2 YFSETQ. The length of the CDR3 is 16 residues. Losses at the gene ends were 3 bases for V and 6 bases for J; bases not matched to a gene: 11.

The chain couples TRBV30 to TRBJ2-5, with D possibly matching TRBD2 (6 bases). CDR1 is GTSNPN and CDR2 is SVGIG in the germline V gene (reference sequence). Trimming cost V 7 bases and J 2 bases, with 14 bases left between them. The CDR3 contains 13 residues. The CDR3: CASALGLQETQYF. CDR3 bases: TGTGCCTCCGCCCTGGGACTTCAAGAGACCCAGTACTTC.

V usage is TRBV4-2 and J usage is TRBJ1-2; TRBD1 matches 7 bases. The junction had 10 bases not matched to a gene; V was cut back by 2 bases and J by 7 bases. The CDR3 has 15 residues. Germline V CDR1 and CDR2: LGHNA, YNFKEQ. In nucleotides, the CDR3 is TGTGCCAGCAGCCAACCCAGTAGGGGGCAGTTTGGCTACACCTTC. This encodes CASSQPSRGQFGYTF.

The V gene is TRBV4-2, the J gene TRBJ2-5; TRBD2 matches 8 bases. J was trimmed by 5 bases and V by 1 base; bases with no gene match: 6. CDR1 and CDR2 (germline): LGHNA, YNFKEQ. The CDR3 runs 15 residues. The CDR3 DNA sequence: TGTGCCAGCAGCCAAGCCGGGGGGGAAGGGGAGACCCAGTACTTC. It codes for CASSQAGGEGETQYF.

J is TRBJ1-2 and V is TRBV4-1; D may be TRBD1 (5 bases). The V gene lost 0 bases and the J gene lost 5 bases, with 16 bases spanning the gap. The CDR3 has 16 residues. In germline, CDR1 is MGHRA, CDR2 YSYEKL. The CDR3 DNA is TGCGCCAGCAGCCAAGATAATCTCGAAGGGGAATATGGCTACACCTTC. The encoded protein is CASSQDNLEGEYGYTF.

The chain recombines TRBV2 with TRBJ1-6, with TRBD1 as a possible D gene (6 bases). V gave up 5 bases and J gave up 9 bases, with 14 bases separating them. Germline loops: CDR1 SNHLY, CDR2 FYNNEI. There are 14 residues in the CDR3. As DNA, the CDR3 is TGTGCCAGCAGTTACAGGGTTGGAGGTTCACCCCTCCACTTT. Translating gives CASSYRVGGSPLHF.

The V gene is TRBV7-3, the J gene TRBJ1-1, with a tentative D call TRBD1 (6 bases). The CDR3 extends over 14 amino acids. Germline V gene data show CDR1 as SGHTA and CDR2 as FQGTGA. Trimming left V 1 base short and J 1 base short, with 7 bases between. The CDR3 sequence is CASSLIGGNTEAFF. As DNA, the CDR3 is TGTGCCAGCAGCTTAATAGGGGGGAACACTGAAGCTTTCTTT.

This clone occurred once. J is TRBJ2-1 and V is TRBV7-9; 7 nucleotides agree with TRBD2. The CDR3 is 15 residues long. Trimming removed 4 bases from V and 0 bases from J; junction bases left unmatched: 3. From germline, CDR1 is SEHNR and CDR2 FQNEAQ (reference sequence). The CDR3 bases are TGTGCCAGCAGCTCCGGACTAGACTCCTACAATGAGCAGTTCTTC. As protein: CASSSGLDSYNEQFF.

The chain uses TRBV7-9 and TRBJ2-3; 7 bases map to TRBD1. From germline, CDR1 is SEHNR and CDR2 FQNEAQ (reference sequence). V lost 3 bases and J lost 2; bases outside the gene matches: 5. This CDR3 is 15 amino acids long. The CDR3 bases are TGTGCCAGCAGCTTTAGGGGGCTTATCACAGATACGCAGTATTTT. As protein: CASSFRGLITDTQYF.

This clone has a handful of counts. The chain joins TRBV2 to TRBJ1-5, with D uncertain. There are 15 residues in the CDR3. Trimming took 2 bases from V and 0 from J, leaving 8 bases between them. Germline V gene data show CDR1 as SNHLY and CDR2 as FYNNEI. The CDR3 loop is CASSESGFSNQPQHF. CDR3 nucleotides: TGTGCCAGCAGTGAATCCGGTTTTAGCAATCAGCCCCAGCATTTT.

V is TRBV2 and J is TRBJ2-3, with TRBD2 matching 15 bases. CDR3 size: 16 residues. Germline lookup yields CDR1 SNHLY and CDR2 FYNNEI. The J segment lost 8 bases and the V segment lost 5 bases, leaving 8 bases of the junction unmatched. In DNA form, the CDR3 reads TGTGCCAGCAGTCCCCCCTGGACTAGCGGGGGGGCTACGCAGTATTTT. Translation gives CASSPPWTSGGATQYF.

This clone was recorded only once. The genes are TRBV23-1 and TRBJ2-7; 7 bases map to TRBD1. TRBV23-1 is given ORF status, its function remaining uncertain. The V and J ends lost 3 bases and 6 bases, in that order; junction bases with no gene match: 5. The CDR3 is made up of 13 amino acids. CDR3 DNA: TGCGCCAGCAGTCACCCCCGACAGGGCGAGCAGTACTTC. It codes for CASSHPRQGEQYF.

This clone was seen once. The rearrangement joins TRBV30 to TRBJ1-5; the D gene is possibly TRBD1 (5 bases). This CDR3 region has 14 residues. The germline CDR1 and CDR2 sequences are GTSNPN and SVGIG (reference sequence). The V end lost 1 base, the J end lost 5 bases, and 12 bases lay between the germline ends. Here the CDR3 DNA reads TGTGCCTGGAGTGGGACGGGGGACCATCAGCCCCAGCATTTT. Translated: CAWSGTGDHQPQHF.

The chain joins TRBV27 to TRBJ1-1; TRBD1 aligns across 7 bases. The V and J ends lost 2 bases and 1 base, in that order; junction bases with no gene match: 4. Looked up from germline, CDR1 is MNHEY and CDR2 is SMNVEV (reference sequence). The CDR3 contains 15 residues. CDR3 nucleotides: TGTGCCAGCAGTTTAATCGGGACAGAGAACACTGAAGCTTTCTTT. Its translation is CASSLIGTENTEAFF.

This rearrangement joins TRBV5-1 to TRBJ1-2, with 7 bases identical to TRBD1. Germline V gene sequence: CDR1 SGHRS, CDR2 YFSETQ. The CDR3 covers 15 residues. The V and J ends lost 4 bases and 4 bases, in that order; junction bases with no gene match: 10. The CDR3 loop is CASSQGGQRPYGYTF. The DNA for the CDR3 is TGCGCCAGCAGCCAGGGGGGACAACGCCCCTATGGCTACACCTTC. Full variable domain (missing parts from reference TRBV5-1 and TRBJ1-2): KAGVTQTPRYLIKTRGQQVTLSCSPISGHRSVSWYQQTPGQGLQFLFEYFSETQRNKGNFPGRFSGRQFSNSRSEMNVSTLELGDSALYLCASSQGGQRPYGYTFGSGTRLTVV.

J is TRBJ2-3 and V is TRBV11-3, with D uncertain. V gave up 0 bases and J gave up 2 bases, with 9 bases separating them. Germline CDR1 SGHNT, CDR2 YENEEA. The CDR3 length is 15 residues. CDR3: CASSLEGRSTDTQYF. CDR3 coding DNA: TGTGCCAGCAGCTTAGAGGGCAGATCCACAGATACGCAGTATTTT.

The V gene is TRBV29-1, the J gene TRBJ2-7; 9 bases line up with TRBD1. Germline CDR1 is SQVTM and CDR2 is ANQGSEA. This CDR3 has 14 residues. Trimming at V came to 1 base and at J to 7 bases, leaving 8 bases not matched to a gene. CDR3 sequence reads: CSVEGGQGLREQYF. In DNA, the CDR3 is TGCAGCGTTGAAGGAGGACAGGGGTTGAGGGAGCAGTACTTC.

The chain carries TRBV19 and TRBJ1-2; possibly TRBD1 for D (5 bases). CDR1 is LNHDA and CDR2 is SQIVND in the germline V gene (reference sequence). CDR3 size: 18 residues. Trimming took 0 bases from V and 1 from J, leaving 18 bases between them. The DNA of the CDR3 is TGTGCCAGTAGTATAGATCCAGGGCGTTACTACTTTAACTATGGCTACACCTTC. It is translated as CASSIDPGRYYFNYGYTF.

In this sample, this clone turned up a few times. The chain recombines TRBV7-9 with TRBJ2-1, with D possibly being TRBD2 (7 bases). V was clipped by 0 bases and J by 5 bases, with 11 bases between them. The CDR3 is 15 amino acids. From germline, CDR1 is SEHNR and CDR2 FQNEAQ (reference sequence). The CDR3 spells CASSLAGGPNNEQFF. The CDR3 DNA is TGTGCCAGCAGCTTAGCGGGGGGGCCGAACAATGAGCAGTTCTTC.

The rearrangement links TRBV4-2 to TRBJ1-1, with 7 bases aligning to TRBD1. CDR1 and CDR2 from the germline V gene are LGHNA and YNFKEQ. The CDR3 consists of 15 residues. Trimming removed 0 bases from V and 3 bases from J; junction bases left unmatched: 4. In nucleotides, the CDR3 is TGTGCCAGCAGCCAAGAGGAGGGGGCAGACACTGAAGCTTTCTTT. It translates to CASSQEEGADTEAFF.

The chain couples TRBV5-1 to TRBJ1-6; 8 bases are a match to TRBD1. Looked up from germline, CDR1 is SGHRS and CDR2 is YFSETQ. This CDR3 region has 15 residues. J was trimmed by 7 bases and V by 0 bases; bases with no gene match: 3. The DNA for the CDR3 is TGCGCCAGCAGCTTGGAGGGACAGGAAAATTCACCCCTCCACTTT. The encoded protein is CASSLEGQENSPLHF.

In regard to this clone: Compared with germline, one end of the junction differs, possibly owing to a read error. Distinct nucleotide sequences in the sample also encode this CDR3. The CDR3 DNA is TGTGCCAGCAGGTTATTGTACAGGGAAACCTTTCGCTCCTATAATTCCCCCCTCCACTTT. It codes for CASRLLYRETFRSYNSPLHF. The chain uses TRBV27 and TRBJ1-6; D is perhaps TRBD1 (6 bases). The CDR3 consists of 20 residues. CDR1 and CDR2 (germline): MNHEY, SMNVEV (reference sequence).

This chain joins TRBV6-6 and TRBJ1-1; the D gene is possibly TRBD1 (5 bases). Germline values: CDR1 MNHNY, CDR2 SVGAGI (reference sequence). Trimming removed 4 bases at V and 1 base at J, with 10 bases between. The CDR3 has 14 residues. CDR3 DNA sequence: TGTGCCAGCAGTTCCCACGGACAGAACACTGAAGCTTTCTTT. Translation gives CASSSHGQNTEAFF.

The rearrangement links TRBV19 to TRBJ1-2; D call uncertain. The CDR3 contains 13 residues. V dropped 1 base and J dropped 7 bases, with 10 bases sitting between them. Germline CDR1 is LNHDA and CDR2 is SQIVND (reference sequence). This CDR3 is CASSIVWGGGYTF. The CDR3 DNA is TGTGCCAGTAGTATAGTTTGGGGAGGTGGCTACACCTTC. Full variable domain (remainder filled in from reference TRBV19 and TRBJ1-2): DGGITQSPKYLFRKEGQNVTLSCEQNLNHDAMYWYRQDPGQGLRLIYYSQIVNDFQKGDIAEGYSVSREKKESFPLTVTSAQKNPTAFYLCASSIVWGGGYTFGSGTRLTVV.